These 24 T cell receptor beta chains were sequenced from one sample in a study of identical twins. TCRdb reprocessed the 5' RACE reads via MiXCR and lists one record per CDR3 protein. The sample yields approximately 490,000 distinct CDR3 sequences, 20% to 25% seen once. These data were also filed under a second study, of yellow fever vaccine responses in identical twins.

Sequencing used CD4+ T cells sorted from blood. Receptors originate from a woman aged 18-29 years in good health.

CDR3 sequence: CASSARRDLPDTQYF. The CDR3 DNA reads as TGTGCCAGCAGTGCCCGACGGGATCTCCCAGATACGCAGTATTTT. This sequence joins TRBV11-1 and TRBJ2-3, with D tentatively TRBD2 (5 bases). Germline V gene lookup returns CDR1 SGHAT and CDR2 FQDESV (reference sequence). The CDR3 is 15 amino acids. Between the trimmed V and J ends, which lost 6 bases and 4 bases, there was a span of 17 bases.

V is TRBV12-3 or TRBV12-4 and J is TRBJ2-1; TRBD1 or TRBD2 may be the D gene (7 bases each). The V end was cut by 9 bases, the J end by 12 bases, with 21 bases between. The CDR3 has 13 amino acids. The CDR3 coding sequence is TGTGCCAGTACACAGGGGAGGGGGTCGGGGCAGTTCTTC. Translation gives CASTQGRGSGQFF.

The V call is TRBV20-1, the J call TRBJ2-1, with TRBD2 identical over 8 bases. CDR1 DFQATT and CDR2 SNEGSKA come from the germline V gene (reference sequence). V lost 3 bases, J lost 2 bases, and 3 bases stayed unmatched. This CDR3 region has 14 residues. CDR3 sequence (DNA): TGCAGTGCTAGGGAACTAGCGGCCTACAATGAGCAGTTCTTC. Translated, it gives CSARELAAYNEQFF.

V and J are TRBV5-1 and TRBJ2-1, with TRBD2 matching 7 bases. The CDR3 runs to 13 residues. Germline loops: CDR1 SGHRS, CDR2 YFSETQ. The trim removed 0 bases at V and 7 bases at J, leaving 1 base unmatched. CDR3 loop: CASSLVLANEQFF. Here the CDR3 DNA reads TGCGCCAGCAGCTTGGTACTAGCGAATGAGCAGTTCTTC.

This clonotype turned up a few times. The chain uses TRBV11-2 and TRBJ2-6; D ambiguous. The CDR3 covers 17 residues. V gave up 5 bases and J gave up 0 bases, with 14 bases separating them. Germline CDR1 and CDR2: SGHAT and FQNNGV. The chain's CDR3 is CASSPSPVVSGANVLTF. Written as DNA, the CDR3 is TGTGCCAGCAGCCCATCCCCCGTCGTCTCTGGGGCCAACGTCCTGACTTTC.

The gene calls are TRBV18 and TRBJ2-1, with D possibly being TRBD1 (6 bases). Germline V gene sequence: CDR1 KGHSH, CDR2 LQKENI. CDR3 length: 15 residues. V was pared by 3 bases and J by 3 bases, with 12 bases between. Written as DNA, the CDR3 is TGTGCCAGCTCACCCACAGGGCAGCTCTACAATGAGCAGTTCTTC. The encoded protein is CASSPTGQLYNEQFF.

This clonotype has a handful of counts. The chain links TRBV6-1 to TRBJ1-1, with D perhaps matching TRBD1 (6 bases). The germline V and J ends were trimmed by 6 bases and 0 bases, with 14 bases remaining between them. CDR3 size: 15 residues. Germline-derived CDR1 and CDR2 are MNHNS and SASEGT. CDR3 sequence: CASRTDRHMNTEAFF. The CDR3 region has the DNA TGTGCCAGCAGAACCGACAGGCATATGAACACTGAAGCTTTCTTT.

There are a few counts of this clonotype. This chain uses TRBV5-1 with TRBJ2-1; 7 positions match TRBD2. Trimming cost V 7 bases and J 7 bases; bases outside gene matches: 11. There are 14 residues in the CDR3. Per the germline V gene, CDR1 is SGHRS and CDR2 is YFSETQ. CDR3 protein: CASAGGSKGNEQFF. The CDR3 DNA follows: TGCGCCAGCGCCGGGGGGAGTAAGGGGAATGAGCAGTTCTTC.

This clonotype has only a few counts. The V gene is TRBV24-1, the J gene TRBJ2-1; 13 bases are shared with TRBD2. CDR1 is KGHDR, CDR2 SFDVKD, per germline. The CDR3 consists of 17 residues. V gave up 3 bases and J gave up 3 bases; unmatched junction bases: 4. CDR3 sequence (DNA): TGTGCCACCAGTGATGTACGGACTAGCGGGAGCTACAATGAGCAGTTCTTC. Residues: CATSDVRTSGSYNEQFF.

This clonotype was seen a few times. The gene calls are TRBV12-3 or TRBV12-4 and TRBJ1-5; unclear D gene. CDR3 length: 12 residues. Trimming took 5 bases from V and 4 from J, leaving 6 bases between them. The CDR3 DNA follows: TGTGCCAGCAGTCGCTTTAATCAGCCCCAGCATTTT. This gives the protein CASSRFNQPQHF.

This clonotype has more than one count but fewer than ten. The CDR3 loop reads CAISETGRSSTDTQYF. The CDR3 DNA reads TGTGCCATCAGTGAAACAGGGAGATCTAGCACAGATACGCAGTATTTT. V gene TRBV10-3 combines with J gene TRBJ2-3, with D perhaps TRBD1 (6 bases). There are 16 residues in the CDR3. CDR1 ENHRY and CDR2 SYGVKD come from the germline V gene. Trimming took 3 bases from V and 0 from J, leaving 13 bases between them.

This clonotype was detected only a few times. The J gene is TRBJ2-7, the V gene TRBV29-1; D is undetermined. Germline CDR1 SQVTM, CDR2 ANQGSEA. The CDR3 totals 13 residues. V shed 4 bases and J shed 4 bases, with 14 bases lying between them. The DNA of the CDR3 is TGCAGCGTTGCTGCTAGGATTTCTTACGAGCAGTACTTC. This gives the protein CSVAARISYEQYF.

This clonotype was recorded a few times. The V gene is TRBV20-1, the J gene TRBJ2-3; 11 nucleotides agree with TRBD2. Unmatched junction bases numbered 4, after V lost 5 bases and J lost 0 bases. CDR3 length: 15 amino acids. Germline CDR1 and CDR2: DFQATT and SNEGSKA (reference sequence). The CDR3 bases are TGCAGTGCTTTTAGCGGGGGGGCAAGCACAGATACGCAGTATTTT. Residues: CSAFSGGASTDTQYF.

The chain uses TRBV6-5 and TRBJ2-1; TRBD2 might be the D (6 bases). Germline CDR1 reads MNHEY; CDR2 reads SVGAGI. Trimming stripped 4 bases from V and 3 bases from J, with 10 bases between. The CDR3 spans 14 residues. In DNA form, the CDR3 reads TGTGCCAGCAGTTTCACGACTAGCTACAATGAGCAGTTCTTC. It codes for CASSFTTSYNEQFF.

The V gene is TRBV20-1, the J gene TRBJ1-5; tentative D call: TRBD1 (6 bases). The CDR3 covers 14 residues. V shed 5 bases and J shed 2 bases, with 13 bases lying between them. Germline V lookup: CDR1 DFQATT, CDR2 SNEGSKA (reference sequence). The CDR3 DNA reads as TGCAGTGCTCGACAGGCGGGCGGCAATCAGCCCCAGCATTTT. Translating gives CSARQAGGNQPQHF.

The chain is built from TRBV18 and TRBJ1-2; possible D gene TRBD1, 5 bases. The CDR3 has 16 amino acids. Trimming took 6 bases from V and 5 from J, leaving 22 bases between them. In germline, CDR1 is KGHSH, CDR2 LQKENI. The CDR3 is CASSQSGTIREYGYTF. The CDR3 nucleotides are TGTGCCAGCTCGCAATCCGGGACTATCCGGGAATATGGCTACACCTTC.

This clonotype was seen a handful of times. The chain recombines TRBV6-1 with TRBJ1-2; D might be TRBD1 (6 bases). Germline CDR1 and CDR2: MNHNS and SASEGT. Trimming pared 2 bases from V and 8 bases from J, leaving 12 bases between. The CDR3 consists of 13 residues. The CDR3 bases are TGTGCCAGCAGTGAAACAGGGATTCAAGGCTACACCTTC. Translated: CASSETGIQGYTF.

The chain combines TRBV19 with TRBJ1-5, with D tentatively TRBD1 (6 bases). Trimming pared 3 bases from V and 7 bases from J, leaving 16 bases between. This CDR3 has 15 amino acids. Germline assignment: CDR1 LNHDA and CDR2 SQIVND (reference sequence). CDR3 nucleotides: TGTGCCAGTAGTATGAGTCGGGGGCTGGGGCAGCCCCAGCATTTT. Translation gives CASSMSRGLGQPQHF.

This clonotype appeared a few times. The V gene is TRBV7-9, the J gene TRBJ2-3, with TRBD2 identical over 13 bases. The V and J ends lost 4 bases and 4 bases, in that order; junction bases with no gene match: 5. The V gene's germline CDR1 is SEHNR and CDR2 FQNEAQ (reference sequence). The CDR3 loop spans 16 amino acids. CDR3 protein: CASSSGLAGAPDTQYF. The CDR3 DNA sequence: TGTGCCAGCAGCTCTGGACTAGCGGGAGCCCCAGATACGCAGTATTTT.

This clonotype has more than one count but fewer than ten. The chain links TRBV5-6 to TRBJ2-7; D gene uncertain. Germline assignment: CDR1 SGHDT and CDR2 YYEEEE. Trimming removed 4 bases at V and 3 bases at J, with 23 bases between. The CDR3 is made up of 17 amino acids. The DNA of the CDR3 is TGTGCCAGCAGCAACTTTCCCGGTCCACCACTCGTCTACGAGCAGTACGTC. This codes for CASSNFPGPPLVYEQYV.

The CDR3 DNA follows: TGTGCCACCAGCAGAGATACAGGGAACACTGAAGCTTTCTTT. Translation: CATSRDTGNTEAFF. The J gene is TRBJ1-1, the V gene TRBV15, with D possibly TRBD1 on 5 matching bases. CDR1 LNHNV and CDR2 YYDKDF come from the germline V gene (reference sequence). The CDR3 totals 14 residues. Trimming stripped 0 bases from V and 1 base from J, with 6 bases between.

The V call is TRBV12-3 or TRBV12-4, the J call TRBJ2-7; D may be TRBD2 (6 bases). The V gene lost 3 bases and the J gene lost 3 bases, with 15 bases spanning the gap. The CDR3 runs 15 residues. CDR3 protein: CASSLTGTHLYEQYF. CDR3 DNA: TGTGCCAGCAGTTTGACCGGGACTCACCTCTACGAGCAGTACTTC.

This clonotype was counted a few times. The genes are TRBV5-1 and TRBJ2-2; D gene ambiguous. Deletions cut 0 bases from V and 3 bases from J, with 6 bases between. From germline, CDR1 is SGHRS and CDR2 YFSETQ. The CDR3 extends over 14 amino acids. The CDR3: CASSLVPDTGELFF. CDR3 DNA: TGCGCCAGCAGCTTGGTACCGGACACCGGGGAGCTGTTTTTT.

V is TRBV28 and J is TRBJ2-1, with a weak D call TRBD1 (6 bases). Between the trimmed V and J ends, which lost 5 bases and 10 bases, there was a span of 18 bases. The CDR3 is 14 amino acids. Germline V gives CDR1 MDHEN, CDR2 SYDVKM. The CDR3 nucleotides are TGTGCCAGCAGTCCGATGATGCATGGACAGGAGCAGTTCTTC. Amino acids: CASSPMMHGQEQFF.